A selection of T cell receptor beta chains follows, all from one sample in a study of T cells after yellow fever vaccination. TCRdb independently ran MiXCR on the 5' RACE reads; one entry per CDR3 protein. Here the sample spans about 360,000 distinct CDR3 sequences, roughly 6.1% being singletons. The sample here was PBMCs, taken 5 days after the yellow fever booster vaccination. Receptor source: a man younger than 45 who received the YFV17D yellow fever vaccine. Both conserved end residues are part of each CDR3. A D gene is named only where the DNA matches it firmly. Some rows have no size entry. The others give once, few or many, or a class for an expanded clone.

v_gene	d_gene	abundance	j_gene	CDR3aa	CDR3nt
TRBV5-1	.	few	TRBJ2-3	CASSASSSSTDTQYF	TGCGCCAGCAGCGCCTCTAGCAGCAGCACAGATACGCAGTATTTT
TRBV5-1	.	.	TRBJ2-6	CASSLGGPLGSSGANVLTF	TGCGCCAGCAGCTTGGGGGGGCCCCTTGGAAGCTCTGGGGCCAACGTCCTGACTTTC
TRBV20-1	.	many	TRBJ2-3	CSASLGSAPDTQYF	TGCAGTGCTAGTCTCGGGAGTGCCCCGGATACGCAGTATTTT
TRBV5-1	.	many	TRBJ2-1	CASSLWLYDYNEQFF	TGCGCCAGCAGCTTGTGGCTATATGACTACAATGAGCAGTTCTTC
TRBV7-2	TRBD2	few	TRBJ2-7	CASTLGGSVNEQYF	TGTGCCAGCACATTAGGCGGGAGTGTAAACGAGCAGTACTTC
TRBV12-3/TRBV12-4	TRBD1	many	TRBJ2-7	CASTLGDSYYEQYF	TGTGCCAGCACTCTGGGGGACAGCTACTACGAGCAGTACTTC
TRBV7-2	TRBD1	many	TRBJ1-1	CASSYQGARTEAFF	TGTGCCAGCAGTTACCAGGGGGCGAGGACTGAAGCTTTCTTT
TRBV5-8	.	.	TRBJ1-1	CASSSGPGTFMNTEAFF	TGTGCCAGCAGCTCCGGTCCCGGGACGTTCATGAACACTGAAGCTTTCTTT
TRBV11-2	.	few	TRBJ1-1	CASSLLRAGPLMNTEAFF	TGTGCCAGCAGCCTTTTGCGGGCAGGTCCCCTGATGAACACTGAAGCTTTCTTT
TRBV10-3	TRBD2	few	TRBJ2-7	CAISAGLAGEGYEQYF	TGTGCCATCAGTGCGGGACTAGCGGGAGAGGGGTACGAGCAGTACTTC
TRBV7-8	.	many	TRBJ2-7	CASTVARTHHEQYF	TGTGCCAGCACCGTTGCCCGAACACACCACGAGCAGTACTTC
TRBV7-9	.	few	TRBJ1-1	CASSLDTTEAFF	TGTGCCAGCAGCCTAGACACCACTGAAGCTTTCTTT
TRBV5-4	.	.	TRBJ1-1	CASSLEDRLTEAFF	TGTGCCAGCAGCTTGGAAGACAGACTCACTGAAGCTTTCTTT
TRBV7-8	TRBD2	.	TRBJ2-7	CASSLASSGSYEQYF	TGTGCCAGCAGCTTAGCATCAAGCGGGAGTTACGAGCAGTACTTC
TRBV20-1	.	few	TRBJ1-1	CSARDPRVGSNTEAFF	TGCAGTGCTAGAGATCCTCGAGTGGGGTCGAACACTGAAGCTTTCTTT
TRBV27	.	.	TRBJ2-7	CASSPTNYEQYF	TGTGCCAGCTCCCCGACGAACTACGAGCAGTACTTC
TRBV7-2	TRBD2	many	TRBJ2-5	CASSAVSGRRETQYF	TGTGCCAGCAGCGCGGTGAGCGGGAGAAGAGAGACCCAGTACTTC
TRBV5-1	TRBD1	few	TRBJ2-1	CASSLYRDRGVRSYNEQFF	TGCGCCAGCAGCTTATACCGGGACAGGGGAGTTCGGAGCTACAATGAGCAGTTCTTC
TRBV20-1	.	.	TRBJ2-7	CSAINGGNGEQYF	TGCAGTGCTATTAACGGTGGGAATGGCGAGCAGTACTTC
TRBV5-1	.	.	TRBJ2-3	CASTRRGGTDTQYF	TGCGCCAGCACCCGGAGGGGGGGCACAGATACGCAGTATTTT
TRBV3-1	.	many	TRBJ2-1	CASSQDWRNEQFF	TGTGCCAGCAGCCAAGATTGGAGAAATGAGCAGTTCTTC
TRBV3-1	.	many	TRBJ1-1	CASSQDYDLPEAFF	TGTGCCAGCAGCCAAGATTACGATCTCCCTGAAGCTTTCTTT
TRBV4-3	.	.	TRBJ1-4	CASSQVGRSDNEKLFF	TGCGCCAGCAGCCAAGTCGGACGGAGTGATAATGAAAAACTGTTTTTT
TRBV7-9	.	few	TRBJ1-3	CASSQPSGITPGNTIYF	TGTGCCAGCAGTCAACCTTCGGGGATTACACCTGGAAACACCATATATTTT
TRBV29-1	.	many	TRBJ2-1	CSGYGGTPAQYNEQFF	TGCAGCGGTTATGGCGGGACACCTGCGCAGTACAATGAGCAGTTCTTC
TRBV12-3/TRBV12-4	TRBD1	.	TRBJ2-7	CASTSTGSSYEQYF	TGTGCCAGCACCTCGACAGGGTCAAGCTACGAGCAGTACTTC
TRBV7-8	.	many	TRBJ1-6	CASSLVPGQPLHF	TGTGCCAGCAGCTTAGTCCCCGGACAGCCCCTCCACTTT
TRBV5-1	TRBD2	many	TRBJ2-5	CASSKTSVQETQYF	TGCGCCAGCAGTAAGACTAGCGTTCAAGAGACCCAGTACTTC
TRBV2	TRBD1	many	TRBJ2-2	CASSTDRGIGELFF	TGTGCCAGCAGCACCGACAGGGGCATTGGGGAGCTGTTTTTT
TRBV18	TRBD2	.	TRBJ2-7	CASSPLAGGVYEQYF	TGTGCCAGCTCACCGCTAGCGGGAGGTGTCTACGAGCAGTACTTC
TRBV11-2	TRBD2	many	TRBJ2-2	CASSLLAGSMGELFF	TGTGCCAGCAGCCTACTAGCGGGGTCGATGGGGGAGCTGTTTTTT
TRBV18	.	many	TRBJ2-5	CASSPPEGLETQYF	TGTGCCAGCTCACCACCAGAGGGTTTGGAGACCCAGTACTTC
TRBV20-1	.	many	TRBJ2-1	CSAHRPGPLNEQFF	TGCAGTGCTCACCGACCAGGACCCCTCAATGAGCAGTTCTTC
TRBV7-6	TRBD1	many	TRBJ2-5	CASSFMTGRETQYF	TGTGCCAGCAGCTTCATGACAGGGCGAGAGACCCAGTACTTC
TRBV28	.	few	TRBJ2-3	CASGATDTQYF	TGTGCCAGCGGGGCCACAGATACGCAGTATTTT
TRBV20-1	.	.	TRBJ2-1	CCARDSEGSNGSEQFF	TGCTGTGCTAGAGATTCAGAGGGGAGTAACGGAAGTGAGCAGTTCTTC
TRBV4-2	.	many	TRBJ2-5	CASSRVDSAETQYF	TGTGCCAGCAGCCGAGTCGACTCGGCGGAGACCCAGTACTTC
TRBV3-1	TRBD2	many	TRBJ2-5	CASSQGVAGGPWEETQYF	TGTGCCAGCAGCCAAGGCGTAGCGGGAGGGCCGTGGGAAGAGACCCAGTACTTC
TRBV6-5	TRBD2	few	TRBJ2-3	CASSSIAGTSGMNTQYF	TGTGCCAGCAGTTCCATCGCCGGGACTAGCGGGATGAATACGCAGTATTTT
TRBV29-1	.	.	TRBJ1-2	CSVRPLENPNYGYTF	TGCAGCGTTCGCCCCCTCGAGAATCCTAACTATGGCTACACCTTC
TRBV9	.	few	TRBJ2-7	CASSVAWNPFYEQYF	TGTGCCAGCAGCGTAGCTTGGAACCCCTTTTACGAGCAGTACTTC
TRBV29-1	.	few	TRBJ2-3	CSVVRPTSTDTQYF	TGCAGCGTTGTCAGGCCTACAAGCACAGATACGCAGTATTTT
TRBV4-3	.	many	TRBJ2-5	CASSQGSKRAGETQYF	TGCGCCAGCAGCCAAGGGTCGAAACGGGCCGGGGAGACCCAGTACTTC
TRBV6-2/TRBV6-3	.	.	TRBJ2-7	CASSDPLLGSYEQYF	TGTGCCAGCAGTGACCCCTTACTAGGATCCTACGAGCAGTACTTC
TRBV20-1	.	.	TRBJ2-5	CSANEIRGLETQYF	TGCAGTGCTAACGAAATAAGGGGCCTTGAGACCCAGTACTTC
TRBV18	.	.	TRBJ2-2	CASSPDLNTGELFF	TGTGCCAGCTCACCGGACTTGAACACCGGGGAGCTGTTTTTT
TRBV29-1	TRBD2	.	TRBJ2-1	CSAWGGYEQFF	TGCAGTGCCTGGGGGGGGTATGAGCAGTTCTTC
TRBV7-9	TRBD2	many	TRBJ2-3	CASSFKASGLTDTQYF	TGTGCCAGCAGCTTTAAGGCTAGCGGGCTCACAGATACGCAGTATTTT
TRBV20-1	.	few	TRBJ1-5	CSASRGQGASNQPQHF	TGCAGTGCTAGTAGGGGTCAGGGTGCTAGCAATCAGCCCCAGCATTTT
TRBV5-8	.	few	TRBJ2-7	CASTRLFGEQYF	TGTGCCAGCACAAGGCTTTTTGGCGAGCAGTACTTC